Below are 3 T cell receptor beta chains sequenced from a single sample in a study of vaccination and CD4 T cells after COVID-19. These TCRs are of unknown antigen specificity. The assay that was used to sequence DNA from cultured CD4+ T cells was the Oncomine TCR Beta short-read assay. TCRdb re-called the PCR reads with MiXCR, one entry per CDR3 protein. This table has 20,000 to 25,000 distinct CDR3 sequences, 30% to 35% appearing once. The time point is: late sampling 161 to 241 days after vaccination in three convalescent patients. The treatment was: approximately 9-day PBMC culture with coronavirus spike peptide pools or control peptides (ViraFEST assay). The source was CD4+ T cells from blood, cultured in vitro, collected about 7 months after SARS-CoV-2 vaccination. These receptors were collected from a human donor who had recovered from COVID-19.

The rearrangement uses TRBV20-1 and TRBJ1-1, with a possible D match to TRBD1 (5 bases). The CDR3 length is 13 residues. Germline assignment: CDR1 DFQATT and CDR2 SNEGSKA (reference sequence). The V gene lost 0 bases and the J gene lost 8 bases, with 13 bases spanning the gap. The CDR3 region is CSARDGTGKEAFF. The CDR3 DNA is TGCAGTGCTAGAGATGGGACGGGAAAAGAAGCTTTCTTT.

This chain links TRBV20-1 with TRBJ2-3, with 7 bases identical to TRBD2. Germline values: CDR1 DFQATT, CDR2 SNEGSKA (reference sequence). Trimming cost V 0 bases and J 4 bases; bases outside gene matches: 16. CDR3 length: 18 residues. The CDR3 spells CSARDRGWSSGSPDTQYF. In DNA form, the CDR3 reads TGCAGTGCTAGAGATAGGGGATGGTCTAGCGGATCCCCAGATACGCAGTATTTT.

The J gene is TRBJ1-1, the V gene TRBV28; D gene ambiguous. Trimming stripped 3 bases from V and 2 bases from J, with 7 bases between. The CDR3 contains 13 residues. Germline lookup yields CDR1 MDHEN and CDR2 SYDVKM. The CDR3 nucleotides read TGTGCCAGCAGTTTGGGTGCCAACACTGAAGCTTTCTTT. It encodes CASSLGANTEAFF.